The 16 T cell receptor beta chains presented below share a single source sample, sequenced in a study of T cells in Graves' hyperthyroidism and ophthalmopathy. Template material for amplifying TCR beta CDR3 regions consisted of RNA transcripts. HTBI primers were the set used in a first-round RT-PCR of the TCR CDR3. TCRdb independently ran MiXCR on the multiplex PCR reads; one entry per CDR3 protein. The data contain about 510,000 distinct CDR3 sequences, 13% to 15% of them seen just once; the ten biggest clones take up over 11%. The specimen sequenced was blood. These receptor sequences come from a woman aged 40 to 55 with Graves' hyperthyroidism.

In this sample, this clonotype turned up many times. This chain uses TRBV11-3 with TRBJ1-5, with a possible D match to TRBD1 (6 bases). CDR1 and CDR2 from the germline V gene are SGHNT and YENEEA. The CDR3 extends over 22 amino acids. With 4 bases removed from V and 0 bases from J, the gap between germline ends came to 31 bases. The CDR3 region has the DNA TGTGCCAGCAGCTGGGTTATAACCGGACAGCTGGAGGTGAGTCGTAGCAATCAGCCCCAGCATTTT. Its translation is CASSWVITGQLEVSRSNQPQHF.

This clonotype appeared many times. CDR3 sequence: CASQNSGNTEAFF. CDR3 sequence (DNA): TGTGCCAGCCAAAATTCAGGGAACACTGAAGCTTTCTTT. The chain has TRBV28 and TRBJ1-1; D unclear. The germline gives CDR1 MDHEN, CDR2 SYDVKM. V lost 8 bases, J lost 1 base, and 11 bases lay in between. This CDR3 contains 13 residues.

The V gene is TRBV7-9, the J gene TRBJ2-2; 9 positions agree with TRBD1. The CDR3 covers 16 residues. The junction had 13 bases not matched to a gene; V was cut back by 7 bases and J by 7 bases. Germline V CDR1 and CDR2: SEHNR, FQNEAQ (reference sequence). The CDR3 DNA follows: TGTGCCAGCACCCCGGGACAGGGTGATAAGGACGGGGAGCTGTTTTTT. Protein sequence: CASTPGQGDKDGELFF.

The chain joins TRBV20-1 to TRBJ2-1; 13 bases are shared with TRBD2. The germline gives CDR1 DFQATT, CDR2 SNEGSKA (reference sequence). CDR3 length equals 17 residues. With 5 bases clipped from V and 0 bases from J, the junction kept 7 bases outside the gene matches. The chain's CDR3 is CSAGSGLAGVSYNEQFF. In nucleotides, the CDR3 is TGCAGTGCTGGATCCGGACTAGCGGGGGTCTCCTACAATGAGCAGTTCTTC.

This clonotype occurred many times. V usage is TRBV28 and J usage is TRBJ1-5; TRBD1 is a possible D gene (6 bases). Germline V lookup: CDR1 MDHEN, CDR2 SYDVKM. There are 16 residues in the CDR3. V lost 3 bases to trimming and J lost 4 bases, with 16 bases between them. For the CDR3, the DNA is TGTGCCAGCAGTTTGCGCAGGGGAAGTGGAAATCAGCCCCAGCATTTT. This encodes CASSLRRGSGNQPQHF.

This clonotype was observed a handful of times. The chain is built from TRBV4-1 and TRBJ1-4; the D gene is possibly TRBD1 (5 bases). Deletions cut 1 base from V and 4 bases from J, with 10 bases between. Germline CDR1 MGHRA, CDR2 YSYEKL. The CDR3 has 15 residues. The CDR3 here is CASSQVTAVNEKLFF. The DNA for the CDR3 is TGCGCCAGCAGCCAAGTGACAGCCGTTAATGAAAAACTGTTTTTT.

J is TRBJ1-5 and V is TRBV24-1; a weak D match, TRBD1 (5 bases). The CDR3 sequence is 15 residues long. The V gene's germline CDR1 is KGHDR and CDR2 SFDVKD. The V end was cut by 4 bases, the J end by 1 base, with 10 bases between. CDR3 protein: CATSESGKSNQPQHF. The CDR3 DNA reads TGTGCCACCAGTGAGTCAGGGAAAAGCAATCAGCCCCAGCATTTT.

In its sample, this clonotype was seen many times. The chain recombines TRBV11-3 with TRBJ2-1; a weak D match, TRBD2 (6 bases). The CDR3 covers 16 residues. The germline gives CDR1 SGHNT, CDR2 YENEEA. Deletions cut 6 bases from V and 5 bases from J, with 20 bases between. CDR3 sequence reads: CASRTLNGSNHNEQFF. Here the CDR3 DNA reads TGTGCCAGCAGGACCCTCAACGGGAGTAACCACAATGAGCAGTTCTTC.

The table lists this clonotype with many counts. A junction end diverges from the germline sequence, so it may reflect a read error. The rearrangement uses TRBV5-1 and TRBJ2-1, with TRBD2 as a possible D gene (6 bases). Germline CDR1 and CDR2: SGHRS and YFSETQ. The CDR3 covers 15 residues. CDR3 coding DNA: TGTGCCAGCAGTTTAGATAGCGGTTCCTACAATGAGCAGTTCTTC. It is translated as CASSLDSGSYNEQFF.

This clonotype came up a few times. V usage is TRBV5-1 and J usage is TRBJ1-2; 7 bases agree with TRBD1. Per the germline V gene, CDR1 is SGHRS and CDR2 is YFSETQ. The CDR3 spans 17 residues. Unmatched junction bases numbered 14, after V lost 4 bases and J lost 2 bases. CDR3 loop: CASSGGFTGAPNYGYTF. CDR3 DNA: TGCGCCAGCAGCGGCGGCTTTACAGGGGCCCCCAACTATGGCTACACCTTC.

This clonotype occurred many times. CDR3 sequence reads: CAWSRLGLAGASGEQFF. Written as DNA, the CDR3 is TGTGCCTGGAGTCGGCTAGGCCTAGCGGGAGCGTCTGGGGAGCAGTTCTTC. The J gene is TRBJ2-1, the V gene TRBV30; TRBD2 matches 10 bases. V lost 2 bases, J lost 10 bases, and 17 bases stayed unmatched. The CDR3 length is 17 residues. Per the germline V gene, CDR1 is GTSNPN and CDR2 is SVGIG (reference sequence).

The table lists this clonotype with many counts. This chain connects TRBV24-1 to TRBJ2-1; 11 bases are a match to TRBD1. This CDR3 is 17 amino acids long. CDR1 and CDR2 (germline): KGHDR, SFDVKD. Trimming at V came to 4 bases and at J to 4 bases, leaving 8 bases not matched to a gene. The CDR3 is CATSDQPGQGAYNEQFF. The CDR3 DNA reads TGTGCCACCAGTGACCAACCCGGACAGGGGGCTTACAATGAGCAGTTCTTC.

This clonotype was detected only a few times. The genes are TRBV28 and TRBJ1-3; no firm D call. V lost 3 bases and J 0 bases, leaving 9 bases between the germline ends. This CDR3 contains 15 residues. Germline loops: CDR1 MDHEN, CDR2 SYDVKM. The CDR3 region has the DNA TGTGCCAGCAGTTTTGGGCACTCCTCTGGAAACACCATATATTTT. It is translated as CASSFGHSSGNTIYF.

Concerning this clonotype: Germline and junction disagree at one end, which may indicate a read error. The V gene is TRBV20-1, the J gene TRBJ1-2, with 11 bases identical to TRBD1. Per the germline V gene, CDR1 is DFQATT and CDR2 is SNEGSKA (reference sequence). The CDR3 is 14 residues long. In DNA, the CDR3 is TGTAGTGCTAGAGGACAGGGGGCCGACTATGGCTACACCTTC. It translates to CSARGQGADYGYTF.

J is TRBJ1-1 and V is TRBV11-3; a possible D gene is TRBD1 (6 bases). This CDR3 is 16 amino acids long. V dropped 6 bases and J dropped 3 bases, with 20 bases sitting between them. Germline values: CDR1 SGHNT, CDR2 YENEEA. This CDR3 is CASSFRTGSWDTEAFF. CDR3 in DNA: TGTGCCAGCAGTTTTAGAACAGGGTCATGGGACACTGAAGCTTTCTTT. Based on the CDR3 plus reference TRBV11-3 and TRBJ1-1, the full variable domain is EAGVVQSPRYKIIEKKQPVAFWCNPISGHNTLYWYLQNLGQGPELLIRYENEEAVDDSQLPKDRFSAERLKGVDSTLKIQPAELGDSAVYLCASSFRTGSWDTEAFFGQGTRLTVV.

This clonotype has a handful of counts. The V call is TRBV5-6, the J call TRBJ2-3; TRBD1 matches at 8 bases. V shed 4 bases, J shed 4 bases, and the junction held 8 bases outside the gene matches. Looked up from germline, CDR1 is SGHDT and CDR2 is YYEEEE. This CDR3 is built from 15 residues. CDR3 nucleotide sequence: TGTGCCAGCAGCCGTTTTGGACAGGGCTCAGATACGCAGTATTTT. This encodes CASSRFGQGSDTQYF.